These 8 T cell receptor beta chains were sequenced from one sample in a study of T cell changes during pregnancy in multiple sclerosis. Sequenced by immunoSEQ multiplex PCR; TCRdb stores in-frame clones only, minus some. The sample shows roughly 51,000 clones, roughly 90% of them seen only once. Sequencing used CD4+ T cells from peripheral blood mononuclear cells, obtained after pregnancy. The receptors come from a female donor in good health, enrolled as a control in a pregnancy study.

Regarding this clone: The identical CDR3 is also encoded by other nucleotide sequences in the sample. V and J are TRBV30 and TRBJ2-7; no definite D call. V was shortened by 1 base and J by 7 bases, with 20 bases between the two germline ends. This CDR3 contains 15 residues. Germline loops: CDR1 GTSNPN, CDR2 SVGIG (reference sequence). The CDR3: CAWSGPHVGKYEQYF. The DNA of the CDR3 is TGTGCCTGGAGTGGCCCCCACGTGGGCAAGTATGAGCAGTACTTC. The entire variable domain, with the rest obtained from reference TRBV30 and TRBJ2-7, is as follows: SQTIHQWPATLVQPVGSPLSLECTVEGTSNPNLYWYRQAAGRGLQLLFYSVGIGQISSEVPQNLSASRPQDRQFILSSKKLLLSDSGFYLCAWSGPHVGKYEQYFGPGTRLTVT.

The V call is TRBV6-1, the J call TRBJ1-5; D not certain. In germline, CDR1 is MNHNS, CDR2 SASEGT. This CDR3 has 14 amino acids. Deletions cut 1 base from V and 2 bases from J, with 6 bases between. The DNA for the CDR3 is TGTGCCAGCAGTGAAGAGAGAGGCAATCAGCCCCAGCATTTT. Amino acids: CASSEERGNQPQHF.

The chain links TRBV28 to TRBJ1-4, with a weak D call TRBD1 (5 bases). CDR1 and CDR2 (germline): MDHEN, SYDVKM. Trimming pared 6 bases from V and 2 bases from J, leaving 13 bases between. There are 15 residues in the CDR3. CDR3 protein: CASSLSGGTNEKLFF. As DNA, the CDR3 is TGTGCCAGCAGCCTCTCGGGGGGTACTAATGAAAAACTGTTTTTT.

J is TRBJ2-2 and V is TRBV18; TRBD1 matches 8 bases. The ends lost 5 bases at V and 2 bases at J; junction bases unmatched: 4. The V gene's germline CDR1 is KGHSH and CDR2 LQKENI. The CDR3 runs to 15 residues. The CDR3 is CASSSGTGNTGELFF. The DNA of the CDR3 is TGTGCCAGCTCATCCGGGACAGGAAACACCGGGGAGCTGTTTTTT.

This clone was recorded only once. This chain connects TRBV14 to TRBJ2-7; D uncertain. The CDR3 runs to 13 residues. In germline, CDR1 is SGHDN, CDR2 FVKESK. Deletions cut 1 base from V and 3 bases from J, with 7 bases between. CDR3 nucleotides: TGTGCCAGCAGCCAAGTTCGCGGCTACGAGCAGTACTTC. This encodes CASSQVRGYEQYF. Supplemented by reference TRBV14 and TRBJ2-7, the full variable domain reads EAGVTQFPSHSVIEKGQTVTLRCDPISGHDNLYWYRRVMGKEIKFLLHFVKESKQDESGMPNNRFLAERTGGTYSTLKVQPAELEDSGVYFCASSQVRGYEQYFGPGTRLTVT.

This chain joins TRBV19 and TRBJ1-4; the match to TRBD1 covers 7 bases. The V and J ends lost 3 bases and 7 bases, in that order; junction bases with no gene match: 8. From germline, CDR1 is LNHDA and CDR2 SQIVND (reference sequence). The CDR3 has 15 residues. CDR3 sequence: CASSIPSGQVEKLFF. The CDR3 DNA reads as TGTGCCAGTAGTATTCCCTCCGGACAGGTTGAAAAACTGTTTTTT.

This chain links TRBV5-1 with TRBJ2-5; 10 positions match TRBD2. CDR1 is SGHRS and CDR2 is YFSETQ in the germline V gene. V trimming: 0 bases; J trimming: 3 bases; junction bases outside the gene matches: 5. This CDR3 has 16 residues. CDR3 residues: CASSLGQRGGKETQYF. DNA of the CDR3: TGCGCCAGCAGCTTGGGCCAGCGGGGGGGCAAAGAGACCCAGTACTTC.

This clone has just one count. V usage is TRBV19 and J usage is TRBJ1-2; no firm D call. The V end lost 0 bases, the J end lost 3 bases, and 8 bases lay between the germline ends. CDR3 length: 14 residues. CDR1 is LNHDA and CDR2 is SQIVND in the germline V gene (reference sequence). The CDR3 loop reads CASSIERIHYGYTF. As DNA, the CDR3 is TGTGCCAGTAGTATAGAGAGGATCCACTATGGCTACACCTTC.